A single sample gave rise to the 25 T cell receptor beta chains below, sequenced in a study of CDR3 diversity in severe acne. One entry per CDR3 protein results from TCRdb running MiXCR on the PCR reads. The profile shows almost 85,000 distinct CDR3 sequences, 51% of them singletons. Input material: blood. The receptors originated from a male donor in good health, without acne.

This clonotype was seen repeatedly, ten times or more. This rearrangement joins TRBV5-1 to TRBJ1-1; 8 bases agree with TRBD1. The CDR3 is 15 amino acids. The V gene's germline CDR1 is SGHRS and CDR2 YFSETQ. After removal of 4 bases from V and 5 bases from J, the junction contained 10 bases not matched to a gene. CDR3 loop: CASSPEQGARTEAFF. CDR3 nucleotide sequence: TGCGCCAGCAGCCCCGAGCAGGGGGCGCGTACTGAAGCTTTCTTT.

This clonotype was seen ten or more times. V usage is TRBV12-3 or TRBV12-4 and J usage is TRBJ2-7, with TRBD2 matching over 15 bases. The trim removed 5 bases at V and 2 bases at J, leaving 4 bases unmatched. The CDR3 loop spans 16 amino acids. The CDR3 bases are TGTGCCAGCAGTCCGAGGACTAGCGGGAGGGCCTACGAGCAGTACTTC. Translated: CASSPRTSGRAYEQYF.

Many counts were recorded for this clonotype. The J gene is TRBJ1-5, the V gene TRBV5-5; no clear D gene. The germline CDR1 and CDR2 sequences are SGHKS and YYEKEE (reference sequence). This CDR3 comprises 14 residues. Trimming stripped 3 bases from V and 0 bases from J, with 7 bases between. The chain's CDR3 is CASSSGHSNQPQHF. As DNA, the CDR3 is TGTGCCAGCAGCTCGGGCCATAGCAATCAGCCCCAGCATTTT.

The chain recombines TRBV10-3 with TRBJ1-2; 8 positions agree with TRBD1. Germline V lookup: CDR1 ENHRY, CDR2 SYGVKD. CDR3 size: 15 residues. The V segment lost 10 bases and the J segment 2 bases; nucleotides outside the gene matches: 12. CDR3 bases: TGTGCCACCGTGCCGGGACAGGCTATAAACTATGGCTACACCTTC. Translated, it gives CATVPGQAINYGYTF.

The chain is built from TRBV3-1 and TRBJ1-1; D not certain. The germline gives CDR1 LGHDT, CDR2 YNNKEL (reference sequence). V was shortened by 0 bases and J by 1 base, with 15 bases between the two germline ends. The CDR3 runs to 17 residues. CDR3 sequence (DNA): TGTGCCAGCAGCCAAGATCTGAGACCGAAGGCGAACACTGAAGCTTTCTTT. Translated: CASSQDLRPKANTEAFF.

The chain combines TRBV7-3 with TRBJ2-5; tentative D call: TRBD1 (6 bases). The V end was cut by 5 bases, the J end by 5 bases, with 15 bases between. The germline V gene has CDR1 SGHTA and CDR2 FQGTGA. The CDR3 is 14 amino acids. DNA of the CDR3: TGTGCCAGCAGCATAAAGGGGGAAGGGGAGACCCAGTACTTC. Protein sequence: CASSIKGEGETQYF.

This chain joins TRBV2 and TRBJ1-1; no firm D call. Trimming stripped 2 bases from V and 0 bases from J, with 4 bases between. CDR1 SNHLY and CDR2 FYNNEI come from the germline V gene. This CDR3 contains 13 residues. This CDR3 reads CASSERLNTEAFF. The CDR3 DNA is TGTGCCAGCAGTGAAAGGTTGAACACTGAAGCTTTCTTT.

Note on this clonotype: Since no conserved phenylalanine or tryptophan closes the CDR3, a read error is the likely cause. V gene TRBV20-1 combines with J gene TRBJ2-3, with 9 bases matching TRBD1. The CDR3 extends over 14 amino acids. In germline, CDR1 is DFQATT, CDR2 SNEGSKA (reference sequence). The V and J ends lost 6 bases and 2 bases, in that order; junction bases with no gene match: 6. The CDR3, as DNA: TGCAGTGCCCAGAGGACAGGGGTCACAGATACGCAGTATCTT. Residues: CSAQRTGVTDTQYL.

Concerning this clonotype: A read error may produce the germline difference seen at one junction end. Here the CDR3 reads CASSLEGGGLFF. In DNA form, the CDR3 reads TGCGCCAGCAGCTTGGAGGGAGGGGGGCTGTTTTTT. The genes are TRBV5-1 and TRBJ2-2; tentative D call: TRBD2 (7 bases). From germline, CDR1 is SGHRS and CDR2 YFSETQ. The CDR3 is 12 residues long.

This clonotype appeared many times. V usage is TRBV5-8 and J usage is TRBJ1-5; a weak D match, TRBD1 (6 bases). The CDR3 length is 15 residues. Germline lookup yields CDR1 SGHTS and CDR2 YDEGEE. The V end lost 4 bases, the J end lost 4 bases, and 15 bases lay between the germline ends. Here the CDR3 reads CASSLRRTDNQPQHF. In DNA, the CDR3 is TGTGCCAGCAGCCTTCGAAGGACAGATAATCAGCCCCAGCATTTT.

J is TRBJ2-2 and V is TRBV7-9, with TRBD2 as a possible D gene (5 bases). Germline-derived CDR1 and CDR2 are SEHNR and FQNEAQ (reference sequence). Trimming left V 2 bases short and J 7 bases short, with 8 bases between. The CDR3 runs 13 residues. The CDR3 region has the DNA TGTGCCAGCAGCTTACCCGGGAACGGGGAGCTGTTTTTT. It codes for CASSLPGNGELFF.

The chain combines TRBV6-1 with TRBJ2-7, with 9 nucleotides matching TRBD1. With 6 bases clipped from V and 3 bases from J, the junction kept 9 bases outside the gene matches. Looked up from germline, CDR1 is MNHNS and CDR2 is SASEGT. The CDR3 is 15 residues long. This CDR3 reads CASSSPRTGVYEQYF. The DNA for the CDR3 is TGTGCCAGCAGCTCCCCCAGGACAGGGGTCTACGAGCAGTACTTC.

This clonotype was detected many times. The J gene is TRBJ2-7, the V gene TRBV3-1, with a weak D call TRBD1 (6 bases). Germline V gives CDR1 LGHDT, CDR2 YNNKEL (reference sequence). V was cut by 3 bases and J by 1 base, with 16 bases left in between. This CDR3 has 16 amino acids. CDR3 residues: CASSHHPGTTSYEQYF. DNA for the CDR3: TGTGCCAGCAGCCACCACCCCGGGACAACTTCCTACGAGCAGTACTTC.

The chain recombines TRBV20-1 with TRBJ1-5; the D gene is possibly TRBD1 (6 bases). The CDR3 is made up of 13 amino acids. Germline CDR1 reads DFQATT; CDR2 reads SNEGSKA (reference sequence). Trimming left V 6 bases short and J 6 bases short, with 15 bases between. CDR3 DNA: TGCAGTGCCCGGTCGGGGGCGAGTCAGCCCCAGCATTTT. This gives the protein CSARSGASQPQHF.

By its share, this clonotype is medium-sized (0.01 to 0.1%). The V gene is TRBV20-1, the J gene TRBJ2-2; D is undetermined. V was trimmed by 1 base and J by 5 bases, leaving 5 bases between them. This CDR3 is built from 12 residues. Germline V CDR1 and CDR2: DFQATT, SNEGSKA (reference sequence). The DNA of the CDR3 is TGCAGTGCTAGAGGGGATACCGGGGAGCTGTTTTTT. Protein product: CSARGDTGELFF.

The chain is built from TRBV12-3 or TRBV12-4 and TRBJ2-2; D call uncertain. The CDR3 is 13 amino acids. V was cut by 5 bases and J by 4 bases, with 8 bases left in between. The CDR3: CASSPGPTGELFF. The CDR3 DNA reads TGTGCCAGCAGTCCTGGACCCACCGGGGAGCTGTTTTTT.

This clonotype was observed many times. The CDR3 protein is CASSLGERVDEQYF. In DNA form, the CDR3 reads TGCGCCAGCAGCTTGGGTGAAAGGGTGGATGAGCAGTACTTC. This rearrangement joins TRBV5-1 to TRBJ2-7; no firm D call. V lost 0 bases to trimming and J lost 7 bases, with 14 bases between them. This CDR3 has 14 residues. Germline-derived CDR1 and CDR2 are SGHRS and YFSETQ.

This clonotype has a handful of counts. V gene TRBV6-1 combines with J gene TRBJ1-6; D call uncertain. This CDR3 spans 12 amino acids. From germline, CDR1 is MNHNS and CDR2 SASEGT. The V and J ends lost 0 bases and 10 bases respectively, with 4 bases between them. The CDR3 nucleotides are TGTGCCAGCAGTGAAGCGTACTCACCCCTCCACTTT. Protein product: CASSEAYSPLHF.

The V and J genes are TRBV7-3 and TRBJ1-1, with D tentatively TRBD1 (6 bases). The CDR3 totals 13 residues. The V and J ends lost 5 bases and 1 base respectively, with 8 bases between them. Looked up from germline, CDR1 is SGHTA and CDR2 is FQGTGA. The CDR3 DNA reads as TGTGCCAGCAGCGGGGACACGAACACTGAAGCTTTCTTT. It specifies CASSGDTNTEAFF.

Ten or more counts support this clonotype. The gene calls are TRBV6-6 and TRBJ1-1, with 8 positions matching TRBD1. With V trimmed by 7 bases and J by 5 bases, 12 bases remained unmatched. Germline CDR1 reads MNHNY; CDR2 reads SVGAGI (reference sequence). The CDR3 totals 15 residues. The CDR3 protein is CASTDQPGGLTEAFF. The DNA for the CDR3 is TGTGCCAGCACCGATCAACCAGGGGGCTTGACTGAAGCTTTCTTT.

V usage is TRBV7-2 and J usage is TRBJ2-5, with D unclear. There are 13 residues in the CDR3. Germline CDR1 SGHTA, CDR2 FQGNSA. Deletions cut 3 bases from V and 5 bases from J, with 10 bases between. The DNA of the CDR3 is TGTGCCAGCAGCTTCGGCAGGTTGGAGACCCAGTACTTC. Encoded protein: CASSFGRLETQYF. Together with reference TRBV7-2 and TRBJ2-5, the CDR3 gives the full variable domain: GAGVSQSPSNKVTEKGKDVELRCDPISGHTALYWYRQSLGQGLEFLIYFQGNSAPDKSGLPSDRFSAERTGGSVSTLTIQRTQQEDSAVYLCASSFGRLETQYFGPGTRLLVL.

This clonotype appeared many times. V is TRBV5-1 and J is TRBJ2-5; D is unclear. CDR3 length: 13 residues. Deletions cut 6 bases from V and 1 base from J, with 10 bases between. The germline V gene has CDR1 SGHRS and CDR2 YFSETQ. In DNA form, the CDR3 reads TGCGCCAGCAATCGGCAGCCCCAAGAGACCCAGTACTTC. Translated, it gives CASNRQPQETQYF.

This clonotype came up many times. V usage is TRBV6-5 and J usage is TRBJ2-7; D could derive from TRBD1 or TRBD2 (5 bases each). The CDR3 contains 15 residues. CDR1 and CDR2 (germline): MNHEY, SVGAGI. The germline V and J ends were trimmed by 6 bases and 0 bases, with 15 bases remaining between them. The CDR3 sequence is CASSQPRDDSYEQYF. CDR3 DNA sequence: TGTGCCAGCAGCCAGCCCCGGGACGACTCCTACGAGCAGTACTTC.

About this clonotype itself: Germline is not matched at one junction end, which may reflect a read error. This chain connects TRBV5-5 to TRBJ2-1; 7 bases align to TRBD1. The CDR3 spans 14 residues. Germline loops: CDR1 SGHKS, CDR2 YYEKEE (reference sequence). CDR3 bases: TGTGCCAGCACCCTTGGACAGGCCTACGATGAGCAGTTCTTC. Its translation is CASTLGQAYDEQFF.

This clonotype rates as medium-sized. The chain is built from TRBV20-1 and TRBJ1-6; D uncertain. The CDR3 sequence is 15 residues long. The V end was cut by 7 bases, the J end by 0 bases, with 13 bases between. The germline CDR1 and CDR2 sequences are DFQATT and SNEGSKA (reference sequence). The CDR3, as DNA: TGCAGTGTTCTACCCGAGAGCTCCTATAATTCACCCCTCCACTTT. Amino acid sequence: CSVLPESSYNSPLHF.